A single sample gave rise to the 19 T cell receptor beta chains below, sequenced in a study of T cells after yellow fever vaccination. Via MiXCR, TCRdb re-called the 5' RACE reads, giving one row per CDR3 protein. The data show 300,000 to 400,000 distinct CDR3 sequences, roughly 8.7% seen once. The source was PBMCs, collected on the day of the first yellow fever vaccination. The receptor source for this set is a man aged 18-30 years who received the YFV17D yellow fever vaccine.

This clonotype was seen more than once but under ten times. This rearrangement joins TRBV3-1 to TRBJ2-7; 7 nucleotides match TRBD1. J was trimmed by 0 bases and V by 4 bases; bases with no gene match: 12. The germline V gene encodes CDR1 LGHDT and CDR2 YNNKEL (reference sequence). The CDR3 loop spans 17 amino acids. This CDR3 is CASSPTMWDRSSYEQYF. In nucleotides, the CDR3 is TGTGCCAGCAGCCCGACTATGTGGGACAGAAGCTCCTACGAGCAGTACTTC.

The genes are TRBV12-3 or TRBV12-4 and TRBJ2-7, with D perhaps TRBD1 (7 bases). This CDR3 spans 13 amino acids. The V and J ends lost 8 bases and 0 bases respectively, with 11 bases between them. In DNA, the CDR3 is TGTGCCAGCGGCAGGGGGGACTCCTACGAGCAGTACTTC. It is translated as CASGRGDSYEQYF.

There are many counts of this clonotype. The genes are TRBV12-3 or TRBV12-4 and TRBJ1-5; D ambiguous. Trimming removed 6 bases from V and 0 bases from J, with 9 bases in between. The CDR3 loop spans 14 amino acids. The DNA for the CDR3 is TGTGCCAGCAGCCAGAGCCATAGCAATCAGCCCCAGCATTTT. Translation: CASSQSHSNQPQHF.

This clonotype was seen a handful of times. This sequence joins TRBV7-3 and TRBJ1-2; D possibly corresponds to TRBD1 (5 bases). Germline values: CDR1 SGHTA, CDR2 FQGTGA. V was trimmed by 1 base and J by 4 bases, leaving 10 bases between them. The CDR3 totals 14 residues. DNA of the CDR3: TGTGCCAGCAGCTTAAGGACACTAGGCTATGGCTACACCTTC. Translation gives CASSLRTLGYGYTF.

This clonotype came up a few times. The genes are TRBV7-3 and TRBJ1-1; unclear D gene. V lost 5 bases and J 6 bases, leaving 7 bases between the germline ends. This CDR3 has 11 amino acids. CDR1 is SGHTA and CDR2 is FQGTGA in the germline V gene. This CDR3 reads CASSLGSEAFF. The CDR3 DNA reads TGTGCCAGCAGCCTCGGGTCTGAAGCTTTCTTT.

J is TRBJ2-7 and V is TRBV7-9, with D possibly being TRBD1 or TRBD2 (5 bases each). The CDR3 covers 14 residues. With 5 bases removed from V and 1 base from J, the gap between germline ends came to 12 bases. CDR1 is SEHNR and CDR2 is FQNEAQ in the germline V gene (reference sequence). Written as DNA, the CDR3 is TGTGCCAGCAGCGCGAGGGGCGGTTCCTACGAGCAGTACTTC. Translated, it gives CASSARGGSYEQYF.

The gene calls are TRBV7-2 and TRBJ2-3; 7 bases map to TRBD1. This CDR3 has 11 amino acids. Germline V gene data show CDR1 as SGHTA and CDR2 as FQGNSA. CDR3 in amino acids: CAGGQTDTQYF. CDR3 bases: TGTGCTGGGGGACAGACAGATACGCAGTATTTT.

This clonotype has only a few counts. The rearrangement joins TRBV5-4 to TRBJ2-5; 12 bases map to TRBD2. The CDR3 spans 14 residues. Trimming removed 4 bases from V and 5 bases from J; junction bases left unmatched: 3. CDR1 and CDR2 (germline): SGHNT, YYREEE (reference sequence). The CDR3 region has the DNA TGTGCCAGCAGCCCTAGCGGGGGGGCGGAGACCCAGTACTTC. Its translation: CASSPSGGAETQYF.

This clonotype was detected many times. The V gene is TRBV24-1, the J gene TRBJ2-3, with TRBD1 matching 9 bases. This CDR3 is 15 amino acids long. Germline CDR1 reads KGHDR; CDR2 reads SFDVKD. J lost 5 bases, V lost 3 bases, and 5 bases had no gene match. The CDR3 spells CATSDVDRGGDTQYF. The CDR3 DNA reads as TGTGCCACCAGTGATGTGGACAGGGGCGGAGATACGCAGTATTTT.

This clonotype turned up a few times. This chain joins TRBV12-3 or TRBV12-4 and TRBJ2-3; 9 nucleotides line up with TRBD2. The CDR3 sequence is 15 residues long. The V gene end was trimmed by 3 bases and the J gene end by 7 bases; junction bases not matched to a gene: 8. In DNA form, the CDR3 reads TGTGCCAGCAGTTTCCGGCTAGCGGGACCTCATACGCAGTATTTT. This encodes CASSFRLAGPHTQYF.

This clonotype was detected a few times. The chain links TRBV6-2 or TRBV6-3 to TRBJ1-6; 11 bases map to TRBD1. This CDR3 has 15 amino acids. The J segment lost 7 bases and the V segment lost 6 bases, leaving 5 bases of the junction unmatched. Germline assignment: CDR1 MNHEY and CDR2 SVGEGT. The CDR3 DNA follows: TGTGCCAGCAGCTTGCGGACAGGGGGCAATTCACCCCTCCACTTT. Translating it yields CASSLRTGGNSPLHF.

The V and J genes are TRBV5-1 and TRBJ2-1; 14 bases match TRBD2. The germline gives CDR1 SGHRS, CDR2 YFSETQ. The V and J ends lost 2 bases and 9 bases, in that order; junction bases with no gene match: 4. CDR3 size: 15 residues. The CDR3 reads CASSLLTSGGGEQFF. CDR3 nucleotide sequence: TGCGCCAGCAGCTTACTGACTAGCGGGGGGGGTGAGCAGTTCTTC. The full variable domain, with the rest looked up from reference TRBV5-1 and TRBJ2-1, is KAGVTQTPRYLIKTRGQQVTLSCSPISGHRSVSWYQQTPGQGLQFLFEYFSETQRNKGNFPGRFSGRQFSNSRSEMNVSTLELGDSALYLCASSLLTSGGGEQFFGPGTRLTVL.

Ten or more counts support this clonotype. The CDR3 bases are TGCGCCAGCAGCCAAGGGACTAGCGGGGGACCTAAGGAGTACTTC. Translating it yields CASSQGTSGGPKEYF. The chain is built from TRBV5-1 and TRBJ2-4; the match to TRBD2 covers 14 bases. In germline, CDR1 is SGHRS, CDR2 YFSETQ. The CDR3 runs to 15 residues. After removal of 4 bases from V and 14 bases from J, the junction contained 11 bases not matched to a gene.

V is TRBV4-1 and J is TRBJ2-3; 9 bases align to TRBD1. CDR1 and CDR2 from the germline V gene are MGHRA and YSYEKL. This CDR3 has 17 amino acids. The V gene end was trimmed by 1 base and the J gene end by 7 bases; junction bases not matched to a gene: 12. CDR3 amino acids: CASSQALRQGGTNTQYF. The CDR3 DNA sequence: TGCGCCAGCAGCCAAGCTCTCCGACAGGGGGGAACAAATACGCAGTATTTT.

This sequence joins TRBV6-1 and TRBJ1-1, with 7 positions matching TRBD1. The CDR3 is 14 residues long. Germline CDR1 reads MNHNS; CDR2 reads SASEGT. V gave up 6 bases and J gave up 5 bases; unmatched junction bases: 9. The CDR3 bases are TGTGCCAGCAGCCCCAGGGGGAGGGGAACTGAAGCTTTCTTT. Residues: CASSPRGRGTEAFF.

The V gene is TRBV28, the J gene TRBJ2-7; the match to TRBD1 covers 7 bases. V trimming: 3 bases; J trimming: 9 bases; junction bases outside the gene matches: 11. This CDR3 is built from 14 residues. Germline CDR1 and CDR2: MDHEN and SYDVKM. The CDR3 nucleotides are TGTGCCAGCAGTTTTAGGGACAGCGTAATATGGCAGTACGTC. Amino acid sequence: CASSFRDSVIWQYV.

V is TRBV11-2 and J is TRBJ2-5; 10 nucleotides agree with TRBD2. This CDR3 is built from 15 residues. The V gene end was trimmed by 5 bases and the J gene end by 5 bases; junction bases not matched to a gene: 8. CDR1 is SGHAT, CDR2 FQNNGV, per germline. The CDR3 coding sequence is TGTGCCAGCAGCAATATGGGACTAGCGTCGGAGACCCAGTACTTC. It specifies CASSNMGLASETQYF.

The chain is built from TRBV12-3 or TRBV12-4 and TRBJ2-2; possibly TRBD2 for D (5 bases). V dropped 5 bases and J dropped 7 bases, with 8 bases sitting between them. This CDR3 contains 12 residues. The CDR3 is CASSPRVGELFF. The CDR3 nucleotides read TGTGCCAGCAGTCCGCGGGTCGGGGAGCTGTTTTTT.

The chain uses TRBV10-3 and TRBJ2-2, with D perhaps matching TRBD1 (5 bases). Germline CDR1 reads ENHRY; CDR2 reads SYGVKD. The CDR3 is made up of 15 amino acids. V was clipped by 4 bases and J by 4 bases, with 13 bases between them. CDR3 in DNA: TGTGCCATCAGTGGGGGCACACGCGGCACCGGGGAGCTGTTTTTT. The encoded protein is CAISGGTRGTGELFF.